Below, one T cell receptor (beta chain) is given with its context. With 5 bases removed from V and 0 bases from J, the gap between germline ends came to 14 bases. Germline V CDR1 and CDR2: SGHVS, FQNEAQ. CDR3 size: 17 residues. The data are from a study of T cell changes during pregnancy in multiple sclerosis. The data were produced by immunoSEQ multiplex PCR, yet TCRdb's version contains in-frame clones alone and is incomplete. Here the sample spans approximately 60,000 clones, roughly 89% being singletons. The sequence was obtained from a human donor whose cells served as feeder cells for cultures in a pregnancy study. The specimen sequenced was peripheral blood from another person, used as feeder cells. The J gene is TRBJ1-6, the V gene TRBV7-8; no clear D. The CDR3 loop reads CASSPQTRNSYNSPLHF. CDR3 in DNA: TGTGCCAGCAGCCCCCAGACAAGGAACTCCTATAATTCACCCCTCCACTTT.